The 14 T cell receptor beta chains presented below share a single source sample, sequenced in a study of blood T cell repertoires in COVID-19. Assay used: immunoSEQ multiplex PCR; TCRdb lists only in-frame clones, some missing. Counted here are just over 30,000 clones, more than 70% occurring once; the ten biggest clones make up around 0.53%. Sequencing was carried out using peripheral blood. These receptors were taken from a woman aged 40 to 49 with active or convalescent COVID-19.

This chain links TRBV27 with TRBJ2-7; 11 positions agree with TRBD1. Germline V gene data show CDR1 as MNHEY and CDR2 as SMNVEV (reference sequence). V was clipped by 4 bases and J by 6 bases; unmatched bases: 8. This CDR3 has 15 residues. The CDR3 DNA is TGTGCCAGCAGTTCAAGGGACAGGGGGACTAGCGAGCAGTACTTC. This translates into CASSSRDRGTSEQYF.

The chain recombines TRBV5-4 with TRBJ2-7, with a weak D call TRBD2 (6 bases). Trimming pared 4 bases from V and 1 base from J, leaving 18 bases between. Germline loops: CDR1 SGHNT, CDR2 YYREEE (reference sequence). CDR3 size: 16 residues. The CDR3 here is CASSRLGAGNSYEQYF. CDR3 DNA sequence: TGTGCCAGCAGCCGACTTGGGGCGGGAAATTCCTACGAGCAGTACTTC.

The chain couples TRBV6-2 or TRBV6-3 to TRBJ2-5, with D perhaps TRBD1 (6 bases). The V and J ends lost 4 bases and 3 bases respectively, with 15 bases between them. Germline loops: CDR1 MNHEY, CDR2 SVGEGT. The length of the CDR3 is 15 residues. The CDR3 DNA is TGTGCCAGCAGTTCCGACCTAACAGGGAAAGAGACCCAGTACTTC. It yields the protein CASSSDLTGKETQYF.

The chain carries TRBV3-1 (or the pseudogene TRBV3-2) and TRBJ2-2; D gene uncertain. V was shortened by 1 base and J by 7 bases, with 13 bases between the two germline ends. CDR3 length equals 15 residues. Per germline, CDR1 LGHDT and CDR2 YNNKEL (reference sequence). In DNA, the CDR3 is TGTGCCAGCAGCCAAGTTTTCGGTCAGGACGGGGAGCTGTTTTTT. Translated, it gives CASSQVFGQDGELFF.

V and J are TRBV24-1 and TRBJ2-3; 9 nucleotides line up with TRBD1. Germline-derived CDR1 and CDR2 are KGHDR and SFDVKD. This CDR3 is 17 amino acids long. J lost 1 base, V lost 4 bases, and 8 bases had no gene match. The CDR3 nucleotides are TGTGCCACCAGTGAACGGGACAGGGTGGGGGGCACAGATACGCAGTATTTT. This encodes CATSERDRVGGTDTQYF.

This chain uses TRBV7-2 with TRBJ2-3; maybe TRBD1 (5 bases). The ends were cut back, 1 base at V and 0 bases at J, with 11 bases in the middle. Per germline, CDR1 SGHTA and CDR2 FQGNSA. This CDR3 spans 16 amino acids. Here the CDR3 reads CASSLVQVVSTDTQYF. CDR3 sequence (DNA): TGTGCCAGCAGCTTAGTACAGGTCGTAAGCACAGATACGCAGTATTTT.

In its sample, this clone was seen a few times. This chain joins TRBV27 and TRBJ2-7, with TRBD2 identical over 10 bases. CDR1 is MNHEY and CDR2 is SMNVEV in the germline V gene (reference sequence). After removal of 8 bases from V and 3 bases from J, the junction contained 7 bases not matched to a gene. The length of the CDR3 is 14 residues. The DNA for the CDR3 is TGTGCCAGCCGAGGACTAGCGGATTACTACGAGCAGTACTTC. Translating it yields CASRGLADYYEQYF.

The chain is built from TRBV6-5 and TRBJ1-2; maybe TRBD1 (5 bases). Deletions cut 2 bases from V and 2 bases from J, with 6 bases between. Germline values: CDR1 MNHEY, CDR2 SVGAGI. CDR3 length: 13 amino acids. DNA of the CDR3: TGTGCCAGCAGTTACGACAGAAACTATGGCTACACCTTC. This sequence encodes CASSYDRNYGYTF.

For the CDR3, the DNA is TGTGCCAGCAGCTTAACCGCGCCCACCGGGGAGCTGTTTTTT. As protein: CASSLTAPTGELFF. This chain uses TRBV7-6 with TRBJ2-2; D ambiguous. The V end was cut by 2 bases, the J end by 4 bases, with 8 bases between. The V gene's germline CDR1 is SGHVS and CDR2 FNYEAQ. The CDR3 loop spans 14 amino acids.

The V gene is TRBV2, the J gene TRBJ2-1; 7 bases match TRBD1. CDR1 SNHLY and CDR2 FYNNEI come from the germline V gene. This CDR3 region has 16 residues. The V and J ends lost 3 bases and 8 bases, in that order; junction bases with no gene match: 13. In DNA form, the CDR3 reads TGTGCCAGCAGTGACCCCCGACAGGGTGGGAAAGATGAGCAGTTCTTC. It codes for CASSDPRQGGKDEQFF.

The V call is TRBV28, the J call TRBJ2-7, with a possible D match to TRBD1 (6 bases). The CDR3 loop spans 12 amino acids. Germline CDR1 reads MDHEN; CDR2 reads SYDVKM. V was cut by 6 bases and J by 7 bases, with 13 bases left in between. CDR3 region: CASSTYRAEQYF. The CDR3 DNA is TGTGCCAGCAGCACGTACAGGGCAGAGCAGTACTTC.

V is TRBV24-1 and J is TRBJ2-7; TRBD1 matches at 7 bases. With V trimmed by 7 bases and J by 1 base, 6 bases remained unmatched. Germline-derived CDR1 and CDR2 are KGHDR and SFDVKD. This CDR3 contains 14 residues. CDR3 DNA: TGTGCCACCAGCGGGGACAGCCTATCCTACGAGCAGTACTTC. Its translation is CATSGDSLSYEQYF.

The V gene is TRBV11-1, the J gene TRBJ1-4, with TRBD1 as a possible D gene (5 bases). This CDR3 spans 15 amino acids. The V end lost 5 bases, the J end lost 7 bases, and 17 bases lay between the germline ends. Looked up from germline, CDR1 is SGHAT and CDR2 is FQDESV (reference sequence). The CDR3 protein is CASSLAGVRSEKLFF. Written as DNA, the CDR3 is TGTGCCAGCAGCCTCGCGGGGGTGCGGAGTGAAAAACTGTTTTTT. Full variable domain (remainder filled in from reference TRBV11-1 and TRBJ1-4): EAEVAQSPRYKITEKSQAVAFWCDPISGHATLYWYRQILGQGPELLVQFQDESVVDDSQLPKDRFSAERLKGVDSTLKIQPAELGDSAMYLCASSLAGVRSEKLFFGSGTQLSVL.

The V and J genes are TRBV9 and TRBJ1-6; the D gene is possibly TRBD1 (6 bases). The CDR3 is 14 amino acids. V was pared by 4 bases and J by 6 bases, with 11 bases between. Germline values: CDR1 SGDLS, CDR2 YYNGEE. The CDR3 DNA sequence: TGTGCCAGCAGCTTGGCGACAGGTAATTCACCCCTCCACTTT. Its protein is CASSLATGNSPLHF.